The clone carrying this TCR beta chain has only one observation. Antigen unknown. These data come from a study of CD8 T cells in ankylosing spondylitis. Study conclusions and caveats: Prior literature has documented some motif variants in synovial fluid and blood from reactive arthritis. Roughly eight highly homologous variants made up a TCR beta motif that seemed to typify ankylosing spondylitis blood.

With molecular barcodes, quantitative 5'-RACE was used to make the TCR beta libraries. TCRdb reprocessed the 5' RACE reads with MiXCR, giving one entry per CDR3 protein. The sample holds 100,000 or so distinct CDR3 sequences; around 24% are singletons and the top ten take around 12%. Material: synovial fluid, either unsorted or a sorted T cell fraction (not recorded which). This TCR came from a male donor with ankylosing spondylitis.

The CDR3 reads CASSYRWGASTDTQYF. CDR3 nucleotides: TGTGCCAGCAGCTACCGGTGGGGGGCTAGCACAGATACGCAGTATTTT. The V gene is TRBV5-8, the J gene TRBJ2-3, with D perhaps given as TRBD1 or TRBD2 (6 bases each). The V end lost 3 bases, the J end lost 0 bases, and 14 bases lay between the germline ends. CDR3 size: 16 residues. The germline V gene has CDR1 SGHTS and CDR2 YDEGEE.